These 24 T cell receptor beta chains were sequenced from one sample in a study of blood T cell repertoires in COVID-19. The method was immunoSEQ multiplex PCR; TCRdb's version includes in-frame clones alone and lacks a portion of them. This sample has some 35,000 clones; around 82% occur once, and the top ten carry approximately 3.3%. The sample was peripheral blood. The receptor source for this set is a man in his fifties with acute or convalescent COVID-19.

V is TRBV4-1 and J is TRBJ2-1, with 8 bases lining up with TRBD2. J was trimmed by 4 bases and V by 1 base; bases with no gene match: 9. Germline loops: CDR1 MGHRA, CDR2 YSYEKL. The CDR3 is 17 amino acids. CDR3 sequence: CASSQVDLSGAYNEQFF. In DNA, the CDR3 is TGCGCCAGCAGCCAAGTCGACCTTAGCGGGGCTTACAATGAGCAGTTCTTC.

V is TRBV7-3 and J is TRBJ2-1; 13 bases fit TRBD2. V dropped 1 base and J dropped 4; count of bases not matched to a gene: 25. The CDR3 length is 24 residues. CDR1 and CDR2 (germline): SGHTA, FQGTGA. The CDR3 spells CASSLIHFNRTSGRLQVWYNEQFF. CDR3 coding DNA: TGTGCCAGCAGCTTAATCCATTTCAACAGGACTAGCGGGAGACTCCAGGTCTGGTACAATGAGCAGTTCTTC.

The chain combines TRBV10-2 with TRBJ1-5; D is possibly TRBD1 (5 bases). V lost 6 bases and J 1 base, leaving 10 bases between the germline ends. Germline assignment: CDR1 WSHSY and CDR2 SAAADI. This CDR3 comprises 14 residues. The CDR3 bases are TGCGCCAGCAGCGACAGTCCAAGCAATCAGCCCCAGCATTTT. Its translation: CASSDSPSNQPQHF.

The CDR3 is CASSYSASNYGYTF. CDR3 nucleotides: TGTGCCAGCAGTTACTCGGCCAGTAACTATGGCTACACCTTC. The chain joins TRBV6-5 to TRBJ1-2; D remains ambiguous. V was shortened by 0 bases and J by 1 base, with 6 bases between the two germline ends. The CDR3 is 14 amino acids. The germline CDR1 and CDR2 sequences are MNHEY and SVGAGI.

This clone was counted a few times. The chain carries TRBV2 and TRBJ1-5; 8 bases agree with TRBD1. With 6 bases clipped from V and 6 bases from J, the junction kept 7 bases outside the gene matches. CDR1 is SNHLY and CDR2 is FYNNEI in the germline V gene. There are 14 residues in the CDR3. CDR3 DNA sequence: TGTGCCAGCAGAGACAGGGGTAGGTTTCAGCCCCAGCATTTT. Its protein product is CASRDRGRFQPQHF.

This clone was observed a few times. The chain combines TRBV29-1 with TRBJ1-4; 7 bases agree with TRBD1. The V gene's germline CDR1 is SQVTM and CDR2 ANQGSEA. The CDR3 runs to 14 residues. The ends lost 4 bases at V and 2 bases at J; junction bases unmatched: 4. The CDR3 DNA sequence: TGCAGCGTTGGATTAGGGGGCACTAATGAAAAACTGTTTTTT. Protein sequence: CSVGLGGTNEKLFF.

The chain uses TRBV14 and TRBJ2-5; perhaps TRBD1 as D (5 bases). V lost 6 bases to trimming and J lost 3 bases, with 11 bases between them. The CDR3 is made up of 13 amino acids. Germline values: CDR1 SGHDN, CDR2 FVKESK. CDR3 sequence reads: CASRPDTEETQYF. The CDR3 DNA sequence: TGTGCCAGCAGACCGGACACTGAAGAGACCCAGTACTTC.

This chain joins TRBV19 and TRBJ2-1; TRBD2 aligns across 11 bases. CDR1 is LNHDA, CDR2 SQIVND, per germline (reference sequence). V gave up 3 bases and J gave up 2 bases; unmatched junction bases: 0. There are 15 residues in the CDR3. The CDR3 loop is CASSMTSGTYNEQFF. In DNA form, the CDR3 reads TGTGCCAGTAGTATGACTAGCGGGACCTACAATGAGCAGTTCTTC.

The chain carries TRBV19 and TRBJ2-7; TRBD1 matches at 11 bases. The trim removed 4 bases at V and 4 bases at J, leaving 6 bases unmatched. CDR3 length equals 15 residues. The germline gives CDR1 LNHDA, CDR2 SQIVND (reference sequence). CDR3 region: CASSRGQGASYEQYF. DNA of the CDR3: TGTGCCAGTAGTAGAGGACAGGGGGCGTCGTACGAGCAGTACTTC.

This clone was recorded only once. The chain recombines TRBV18 with TRBJ2-1; the D gene is possibly TRBD1 (6 bases). The CDR3 is 15 residues long. In germline, CDR1 is KGHSH, CDR2 LQKENI. Trimming left V 3 bases short and J 5 bases short, with 14 bases between. The CDR3, as DNA: TGTGCCAGCTCACCGTTTGGGGGCGGAGACAATGAGCAGTTCTTC. Its translation: CASSPFGGGDNEQFF. The variable domain in full, with the rest retrieved from reference TRBV18 and TRBJ2-1, is NAGVMQNPRHLVRRRGQEARLRCSPMKGHSHVYWYRQLPEEGLKFMVYLQKENIIDESGMPKERFSAEFPKEGPSILRIQQVVRGDSAAYFCASSPFGGGDNEQFFGPGTRLTVL.

The V call is TRBV30, the J call TRBJ1-6; a weak D match, TRBD1 (5 bases). With 0 bases removed from V and 6 bases from J, the gap between germline ends came to 12 bases. Germline-derived CDR1 and CDR2 are GTSNPN and SVGIG (reference sequence). The CDR3 extends over 15 amino acids. The CDR3 protein is CAWSVPDSSNSPLHF. DNA of the CDR3: TGTGCCTGGAGTGTACCCGACAGTTCTAATTCACCCCTCCACTTT.

The chain joins TRBV28 to TRBJ1-4; D gene ambiguous. Trimming stripped 7 bases from V and 4 bases from J, with 13 bases between. Germline CDR1 MDHEN, CDR2 SYDVKM. This CDR3 region has 14 residues. The CDR3: CASTRPGFNEKLFF. Written as DNA, the CDR3 is TGTGCCAGCACCAGGCCAGGCTTTAATGAAAAACTGTTTTTT. Full variable domain (missing parts from reference TRBV28 and TRBJ1-4): DVKVTQSSRYLVKRTGEKVFLECVQDMDHENMFWYRQDPGLGLRLIYFSYDVKMKEKGDIPEGYSVSREKKERFSLILESASTNQTSMYLCASTRPGFNEKLFFGSGTQLSVL.

Written as DNA, the CDR3 is TGTGCCAGCAGCCTGGCAGGGGGCGAGGTCAACTATGGCTACACCTTC. Translated: CASSLAGGEVNYGYTF. V gene TRBV7-8 combines with J gene TRBJ1-2, with 8 nucleotides matching TRBD1. There are 16 residues in the CDR3. V gave up 5 bases and J gave up 2 bases; unmatched junction bases: 10. The germline V gene has CDR1 SGHVS and CDR2 FQNEAQ.

V gene TRBV5-1 combines with J gene TRBJ2-1; TRBD2 aligns across 9 bases. The CDR3 loop spans 14 amino acids. The V and J ends lost 2 bases and 6 bases, in that order; junction bases with no gene match: 3. Germline V gene data show CDR1 as SGHRS and CDR2 as YFSETQ. The CDR3 DNA is TGCGCCAGCAGCTTTAGCGGGAGTCGCAATGAGCAGTTCTTC. This encodes CASSFSGSRNEQFF.

This chain joins TRBV11-2 and TRBJ1-2; D is ambiguous. V was shortened by 0 bases and J by 1 base, with 6 bases between the two germline ends. Germline CDR1 SGHAT, CDR2 FQNNGV. CDR3 length: 14 amino acids. The CDR3 nucleotides are TGTGCCAGCAGCTTAGAGGCAGATAACTATGGCTACACCTTC. Its translation is CASSLEADNYGYTF.

The rearrangement uses TRBV28 and TRBJ2-6, with D perhaps matching TRBD1 (5 bases). Germline-derived CDR1 and CDR2 are MDHEN and SYDVKM. Trimming left V 3 bases short and J 3 bases short, with 12 bases between. This CDR3 region has 16 residues. The CDR3 bases are TGTGCCAGCAGTTTGCAGGGTGTGGGTGGGGCCAACGTCCTGACTTTC. It codes for CASSLQGVGGANVLTF.

The chain couples TRBV5-1 to TRBJ2-1; 8 bases agree with TRBD2. The V gene end was trimmed by 4 bases and the J gene end by 5 bases; junction bases not matched to a gene: 11. This CDR3 contains 16 residues. Germline assignment: CDR1 SGHRS and CDR2 YFSETQ. In DNA form, the CDR3 reads TGCGCCAGCAGCCAACTTATCGGGGGGGTCGACAATGAGCAGTTCTTC. Translating gives CASSQLIGGVDNEQFF.

In its sample, this clone was seen once. V and J are TRBV30 and TRBJ1-1; D ambiguous. CDR1 and CDR2 from the germline V gene are GTSNPN and SVGIG (reference sequence). The CDR3 is 12 residues long. Deletions cut 3 bases from V and 6 bases from J, with 11 bases between. The CDR3 region has the DNA TGTGCCTGGAGATCCGGTTTTGCTGAAGCTTTCTTT. Translating it yields CAWRSGFAEAFF.

This clone was picked up a small number of times. The chain combines TRBV30 with TRBJ1-5; D ambiguous. CDR1 and CDR2 (germline): GTSNPN, SVGIG (reference sequence). The V end was cut by 3 bases, the J end by 3 bases, with 9 bases between. The CDR3 length is 13 residues. The CDR3 region has the DNA TGTGCCTGGAGCAGTTCTGACAATCAGCCCCAGCATTTT. As protein: CAWSSSDNQPQHF.

This chain links TRBV7-3 with TRBJ2-3; 7 bases match TRBD1. Germline V gene lookup returns CDR1 SGHTA and CDR2 FQGTGA. The CDR3 covers 13 residues. The ends lost 5 bases at V and 4 bases at J; junction bases unmatched: 3. The CDR3 here is CASSPQGSDTQYF. CDR3 coding DNA: TGTGCCAGCAGCCCACAGGGGTCAGATACGCAGTATTTT.

This chain links TRBV2 with TRBJ2-1; TRBD1 aligns across 12 bases. With 6 bases clipped from V and 7 bases from J, the junction kept 7 bases outside the gene matches. Germline V gene lookup returns CDR1 SNHLY and CDR2 FYNNEI. CDR3 length: 15 residues. The CDR3 sequence is CASRAGTGGWNEQFF. In DNA form, the CDR3 reads TGTGCCAGCAGAGCCGGGACAGGGGGCTGGAATGAGCAGTTCTTC.

The chain combines TRBV24-1 with TRBJ2-2; 8 nucleotides line up with TRBD2. Germline lookup yields CDR1 KGHDR and CDR2 SFDVKD. The V and J ends lost 1 base and 0 bases, in that order; junction bases with no gene match: 9. This CDR3 region has 19 residues. Here the CDR3 reads CATSDFPSIAGPNTGELFF. CDR3 bases: TGTGCCACCAGTGATTTTCCATCAATAGCGGGACCGAACACCGGGGAGCTGTTTTTT.

The chain couples TRBV7-2 to TRBJ2-1; 8 bases are shared with TRBD2. Trimming cost V 3 bases and J 4 bases; bases outside gene matches: 5. Per germline, CDR1 SGHTA and CDR2 FQGNSA. The CDR3 runs 15 residues. In DNA, the CDR3 is TGTGCCAGCAGCTTCGCGGGGGGCCAATACAATGAGCAGTTCTTC. It specifies CASSFAGGQYNEQFF.

This chain connects TRBV10-3 to TRBJ2-7; perhaps TRBD2 as D (6 bases). CDR1 ENHRY and CDR2 SYGVKD come from the germline V gene. This CDR3 comprises 14 residues. Trimming took 4 bases from V and 0 from J, leaving 10 bases between them. CDR3 protein: CAISGEADSYEQYF. CDR3 in DNA: TGTGCCATCAGTGGGGAGGCCGACTCCTACGAGCAGTACTTC.